Below are 9 T cell receptor beta chains sequenced from a single sample in a study of persistence of HIV-infected CD4 T cells. This was the immunoSEQ version 4 assay in survey mode. Assay: immunoSEQ multiplex PCR; the TCRdb copy retains only in-frame clones and omits some. The sample contains fewer than 40,000 clones, 70% of which appear only once. The antigens for these receptors are not known. The stimulus was an HIV-1 Gag 15-mer peptide pool, about 1 ug/peptide/mL. CD4+ T cells upregulating both CD40 ligand and CD69 were sorted as responding cells. The sample here was CD4+ T cells sorted from PBMCs after roughly 19-hour stimulation, taken from a patient who received antiretroviral therapy. These receptors were taken from an adult man with HIV who was CMV-seropositive.

This clone came up a few times. The chain recombines TRBV10-3 with TRBJ1-5, with 8 bases lining up with TRBD1. Trimming removed 5 bases from V and 0 bases from J; junction bases left unmatched: 6. Germline CDR1 reads ENHRY; CDR2 reads SYGVKD. The CDR3 runs to 16 residues. The CDR3 reads CAISKGQAYSNQPQHF. For the CDR3, the DNA is TGTGCCATCAGTAAGGGACAGGCTTATAGCAATCAGCCCCAGCATTTT.

The chain joins TRBV6-1 to TRBJ1-1, with 7 bases matching TRBD1. After removal of 5 bases from V and 0 bases from J, the junction contained 3 bases not matched to a gene. The CDR3 totals 14 residues. Germline V CDR1 and CDR2: MNHNS, SASEGT. The CDR3 loop reads CASSMTGMNTEAFF. In DNA, the CDR3 is TGTGCCAGCAGTATGACAGGGATGAACACTGAAGCTTTCTTT.

The rearrangement uses TRBV19 and TRBJ1-1; a weak D match, TRBD1 (6 bases). The CDR3 is 16 amino acids. The V gene's germline CDR1 is LNHDA and CDR2 SQIVND (reference sequence). The V end was cut by 4 bases, the J end by 0 bases, with 15 bases between. CDR3 nucleotides: TGTGCCAGTAGTACAGGACAGAGCAGAATGAACACTGAAGCTTTCTTT. This codes for CASSTGQSRMNTEAFF. Supplemented by reference TRBV19 and TRBJ1-1, the full variable domain reads DGGITQSPKYLFRKEGQNVTLSCEQNLNHDAMYWYRQDPGQGLRLIYYSQIVNDFQKGDIAEGYSVSREKKESFPLTVTSAQKNPTAFYLCASSTGQSRMNTEAFFGQGTRLTVV.

The chain recombines TRBV6-6 with TRBJ1-1; maybe TRBD1 (6 bases). Germline V gene data show CDR1 as MNHNY and CDR2 as SVGAGI (reference sequence). Trimming cost V 4 bases and J 4 bases, with 13 bases left between them. The length of the CDR3 is 14 residues. DNA for the CDR3: TGTGCCAGCAGTTCCCGAGCAGGGGCCACTGAAGCTTTCTTT. This gives the protein CASSSRAGATEAFF.

J is TRBJ1-1 and V is TRBV19; D perhaps matches TRBD1 (5 bases). V lost 5 bases, J lost 4 bases, and 14 bases lay in between. From germline, CDR1 is LNHDA and CDR2 SQIVND (reference sequence). The CDR3 covers 14 residues. The DNA for the CDR3 is TGTGCCAGTAGTCCTTCGACAGCCGGCACTGAAGCTTTCTTT. Protein: CASSPSTAGTEAFF.

The CDR3 DNA is TGTGCCAGCAGCTTGTCGTCATCCGGGGAGCTGTTTTTT. Amino acid sequence: CASSLSSSGELFF. The rearrangement uses TRBV5-4 and TRBJ2-2; D is unclear. This CDR3 is built from 13 residues. CDR1 and CDR2 from the germline V gene are SGHNT and YYREEE (reference sequence). Trimming took off 1 base at V and 6 bases at J, with 7 bases between the two ends.

The chain joins TRBV11-3 to TRBJ2-7; the match to TRBD2 covers 7 bases. J gave up 5 bases and V 5 bases, and 6 bases lay outside the gene matches. CDR1 SGHNT and CDR2 YENEEA come from the germline V gene. The CDR3 runs 13 residues. CDR3 amino acids: CASSGGGGNEQYF. CDR3 nucleotide sequence: TGTGCCAGCAGCGGTGGCGGGGGAAACGAGCAGTACTTC.

CDR3 sequence (DNA): TGTGCCAGTAGTACATTGAGGCTGTCTAATGAAAAACTGTTTTTT. Its translation is CASSTLRLSNEKLFF. This rearrangement joins TRBV19 to TRBJ1-4; no clear D gene. Germline lookup yields CDR1 LNHDA and CDR2 SQIVND (reference sequence). Trimming shortened V by 4 bases and J by 3 bases, and 12 bases separated the two germline ends. The CDR3 runs 15 residues.

Here the CDR3 reads CASARDWNNQPQHF. The CDR3 coding sequence is TGTGCCAGCGCCCGGGATTGGAACAATCAGCCCCAGCATTTT. The chain is built from TRBV2 and TRBJ1-5; D remains unclear. The V gene lost 8 bases and the J gene lost 3 bases, with 14 bases spanning the gap. Per the germline V gene, CDR1 is SNHLY and CDR2 is FYNNEI. This CDR3 region has 14 residues. The whole variable domain, remainder taken from reference TRBV2 and TRBJ1-5, is EPEVTQTPSHQVTQMGQEVILRCVPISNHLYFYWYRQILGQKVEFLVSFYNNEISEKSEIFDDQFSVERPDGSNFTLKIRSTKLEDSAMYFCASARDWNNQPQHFGDGTRLSIL.